The text below deals with one TCR beta chain. cDNA reverse transcribed from extracted RNA served as the sequencing template. Assay: immunoSEQ multiplex PCR; the TCRdb copy retains only in-frame clones and omits some. The sample holds 100,000 to 150,000 clones, about 47% seen once. This record comes from a study of CD8+ T cells in alopecia areata. The CDR3 runs 14 residues. V was clipped by 4 bases and J by 7 bases; unmatched bases: 9. Germline CDR1 reads SGHDT; CDR2 reads YYEEEE. This sequence originates from a human donor with alopecia areata. The specimen was CD8+ T cells sorted from blood, collected at week 0. The chain couples TRBV5-6 to TRBJ2-7; 9 nucleotides agree with TRBD1. The CDR3, as DNA: TGTGCCAGCAGCCAATGGACAGGGGCGGTGGAGCAGTACTTC. Its protein product is CASSQWTGAVEQYF.